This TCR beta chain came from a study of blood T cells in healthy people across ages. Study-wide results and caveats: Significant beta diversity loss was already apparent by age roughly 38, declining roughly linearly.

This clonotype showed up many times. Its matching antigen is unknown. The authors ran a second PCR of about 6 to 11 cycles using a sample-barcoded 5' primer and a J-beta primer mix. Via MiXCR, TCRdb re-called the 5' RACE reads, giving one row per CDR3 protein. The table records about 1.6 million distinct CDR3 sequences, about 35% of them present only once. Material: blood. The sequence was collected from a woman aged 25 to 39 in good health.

The CDR3 reads CASSASQGIETQYF. The CDR3 DNA reads as TGTGCCAGCAGCGCCAGTCAAGGGATAGAGACCCAGTACTTC. This rearrangement joins TRBV9 to TRBJ2-5; D not resolved. The CDR3 loop spans 14 amino acids. V was trimmed by 3 bases and J by 4 bases, leaving 13 bases between them. CDR1 and CDR2 from the germline V gene are SGDLS and YYNGEE.